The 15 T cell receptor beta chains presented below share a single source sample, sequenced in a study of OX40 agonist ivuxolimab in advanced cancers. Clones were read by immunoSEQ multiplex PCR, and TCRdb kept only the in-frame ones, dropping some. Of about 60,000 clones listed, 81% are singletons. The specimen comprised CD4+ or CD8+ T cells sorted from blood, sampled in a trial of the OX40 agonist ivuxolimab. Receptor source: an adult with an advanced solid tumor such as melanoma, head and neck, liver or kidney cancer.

The CDR3 nucleotides read TGCAGCGTTGTTAGCACAGATACGCAGTATTTT. This translates into CSVVSTDTQYF. The chain uses TRBV29-1 and TRBJ2-3; D call uncertain. V was clipped by 4 bases and J by 0 bases, with 2 bases between them. This CDR3 is 11 amino acids long. Germline values: CDR1 SQVTM, CDR2 ANQGSEA.

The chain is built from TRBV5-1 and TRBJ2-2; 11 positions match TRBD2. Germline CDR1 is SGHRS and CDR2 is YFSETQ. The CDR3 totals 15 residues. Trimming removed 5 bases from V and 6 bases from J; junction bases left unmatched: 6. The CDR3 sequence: CASRSSGGIAGELFF. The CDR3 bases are TGCGCCAGCAGGTCTAGCGGGGGGATCGCCGGGGAGCTGTTTTTT.

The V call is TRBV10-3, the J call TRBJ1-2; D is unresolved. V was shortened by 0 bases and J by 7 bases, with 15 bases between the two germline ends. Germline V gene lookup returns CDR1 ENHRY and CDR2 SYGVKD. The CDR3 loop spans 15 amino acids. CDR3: CAISESLAVRVGYTF. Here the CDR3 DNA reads TGTGCCATCAGTGAGTCGCTTGCAGTCCGCGTTGGCTACACCTTC.

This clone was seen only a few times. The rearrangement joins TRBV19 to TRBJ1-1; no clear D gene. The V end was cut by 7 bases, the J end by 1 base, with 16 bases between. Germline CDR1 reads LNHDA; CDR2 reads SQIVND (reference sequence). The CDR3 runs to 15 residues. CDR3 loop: CASNNGVRGNTEAFF. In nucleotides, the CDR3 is TGTGCCAGTAATAACGGGGTGCGGGGGAACACTGAAGCTTTCTTT.

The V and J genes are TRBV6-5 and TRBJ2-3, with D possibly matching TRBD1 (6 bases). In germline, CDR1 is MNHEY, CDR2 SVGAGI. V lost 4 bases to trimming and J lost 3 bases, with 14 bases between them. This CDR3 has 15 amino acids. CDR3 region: CASSLTGRMTDTQYF. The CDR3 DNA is TGTGCCAGCAGTTTAACAGGGCGGATGACAGATACGCAGTATTTT.

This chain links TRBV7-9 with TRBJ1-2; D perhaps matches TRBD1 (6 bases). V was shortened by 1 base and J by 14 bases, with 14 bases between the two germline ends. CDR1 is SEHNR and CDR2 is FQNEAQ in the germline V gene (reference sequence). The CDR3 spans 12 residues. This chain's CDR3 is CASSLDLTGRTF. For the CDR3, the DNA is TGTGCCAGCAGCTTAGATCTTACAGGGCGGACCTTC.

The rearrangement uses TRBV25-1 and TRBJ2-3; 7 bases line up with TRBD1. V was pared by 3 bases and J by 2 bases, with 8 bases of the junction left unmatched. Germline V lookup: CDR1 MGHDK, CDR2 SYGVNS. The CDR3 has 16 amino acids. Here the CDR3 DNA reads TGTGCCAGCAGTGAGGGACAGCTTACCGCCACAGATACGCAGTATTTT. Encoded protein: CASSEGQLTATDTQYF.

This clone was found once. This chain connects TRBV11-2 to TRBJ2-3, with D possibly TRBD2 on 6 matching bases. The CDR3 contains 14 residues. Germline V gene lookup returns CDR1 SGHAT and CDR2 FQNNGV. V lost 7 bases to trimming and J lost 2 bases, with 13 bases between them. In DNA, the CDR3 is TGTGCCAGCATGTGGCGGGGCAACACAGATACGCAGTATTTT. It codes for CASMWRGNTDTQYF.

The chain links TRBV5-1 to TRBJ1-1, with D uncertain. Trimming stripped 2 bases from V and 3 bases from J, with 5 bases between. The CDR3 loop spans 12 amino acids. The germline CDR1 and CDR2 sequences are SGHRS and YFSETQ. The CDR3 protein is CASSFTDTEAFF. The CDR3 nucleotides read TGCGCCAGCAGCTTTACTGACACTGAAGCTTTCTTT. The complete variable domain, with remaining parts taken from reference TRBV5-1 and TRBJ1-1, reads KAGVTQTPRYLIKTRGQQVTLSCSPISGHRSVSWYQQTPGQGLQFLFEYFSETQRNKGNFPGRFSGRQFSNSRSEMNVSTLELGDSALYLCASSFTDTEAFFGQGTRLTVV.

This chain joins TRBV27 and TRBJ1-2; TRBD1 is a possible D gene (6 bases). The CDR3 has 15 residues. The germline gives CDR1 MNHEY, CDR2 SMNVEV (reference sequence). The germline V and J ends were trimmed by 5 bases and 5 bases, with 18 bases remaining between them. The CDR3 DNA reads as TGTGCCAGCAGTCCCCACAAGAATCAGGGGTATGGCTACACCTTC. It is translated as CASSPHKNQGYGYTF.

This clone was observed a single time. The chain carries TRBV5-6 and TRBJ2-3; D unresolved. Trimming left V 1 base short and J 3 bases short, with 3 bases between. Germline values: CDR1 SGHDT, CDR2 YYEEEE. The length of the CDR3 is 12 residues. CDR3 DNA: TGTGCCAGCAGCTTGATGACAGATACGCAGTATTTT. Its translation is CASSLMTDTQYF.

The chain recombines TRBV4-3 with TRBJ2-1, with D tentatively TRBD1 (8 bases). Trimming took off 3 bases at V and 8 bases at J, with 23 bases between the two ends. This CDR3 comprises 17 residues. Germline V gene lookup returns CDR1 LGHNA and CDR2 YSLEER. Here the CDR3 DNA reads TGCGCCAGCAGCCAGGCAAGGACCCGGACAGGGAGGGATGAGCAGTTCTTC. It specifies CASSQARTRTGRDEQFF.

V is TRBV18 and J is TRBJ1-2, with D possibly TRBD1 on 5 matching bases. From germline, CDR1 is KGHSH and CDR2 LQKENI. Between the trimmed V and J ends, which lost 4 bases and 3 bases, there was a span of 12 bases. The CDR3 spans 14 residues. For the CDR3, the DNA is TGTGCCAGCTCACTCTCGGACAAGGACTATGGCTACACCTTC. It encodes CASSLSDKDYGYTF. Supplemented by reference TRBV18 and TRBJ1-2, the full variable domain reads NAGVMQNPRHLVRRRGQEARLRCSPMKGHSHVYWYRQLPEEGLKFMVYLQKENIIDESGMPKERFSAEFPKEGPSILRIQQVVRGDSAAYFCASSLSDKDYGYTFGSGTRLTVV.

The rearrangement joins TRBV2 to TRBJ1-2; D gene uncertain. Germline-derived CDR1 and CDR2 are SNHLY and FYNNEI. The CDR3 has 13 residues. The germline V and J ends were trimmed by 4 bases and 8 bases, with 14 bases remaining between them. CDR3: CASSGGFFDGYTF. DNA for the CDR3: TGTGCCAGCAGTGGGGGTTTTTTCGACGGCTACACCTTC.

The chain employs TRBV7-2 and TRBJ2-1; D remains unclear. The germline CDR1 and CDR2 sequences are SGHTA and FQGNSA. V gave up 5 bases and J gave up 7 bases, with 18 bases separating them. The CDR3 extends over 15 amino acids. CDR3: CASSLINSSPNEQFF. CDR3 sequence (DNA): TGTGCCAGCAGCCTGATTAACAGTTCCCCAAATGAGCAGTTCTTC.